Listed below are T cell receptor beta chains from one sample, sequenced in a study of T cells after posttransplantation cyclophosphamide. Sequenced by immunoSEQ multiplex PCR; TCRdb stores in-frame clones only, minus some. The sample contains 5,500 to 7,000 clones, 82% of which appear only once. The source was CD4+ T cells sorted from blood, collected about 350 days after allogeneic stem cell transplant with posttransplant cyclophosphamide. The receptors shown here come from a male patient between 45 and 59 years old who received an allogeneic stem cell transplant from a related donor and was CMV-positive. Some T cells may possibly be graft donor cells. Each CDR3 is given with its conserved first and last residue. The order of the fields is J gene, CDR3 length, D gene, clone size, V gene, CDR3 protein, CDR3 DNA. D genes are given only for firm matches. Only some rows state a clone size, as once, few, many or a class for expanded clones.

j_call: TRBJ1-1; cdr3_length: 16; d_call: TRBD1; clone_size: -; v_call: TRBV11-3; cdr3_aa: CASSLATGAGGTEAFF; cdr3_nt: TGTGCCAGCAGCTTAGCTACAGGGGCCGGGGGAACTGAAGCTTTCTTT
j_call: TRBJ1-5; cdr3_length: 13; d_call: -; clone_size: once; v_call: TRBV19; cdr3_aa: CASSIREFQPQHF; cdr3_nt: TGTGCCAGTAGTATCAGGGAATTTCAGCCCCAGCATTTT
j_call: TRBJ2-3; cdr3_length: 16; d_call: TRBD2; clone_size: -; v_call: TRBV7-6; cdr3_aa: CASSLGWAGGQDTQYF; cdr3_nt: TGTGCCAGCAGCTTGGGTTGGGCGGGGGGGCAAGATACGCAGTATTTT
j_call: TRBJ2-5; cdr3_length: 15; d_call: TRBD2; clone_size: -; v_call: TRBV5-1; cdr3_aa: CASSESGRGQETQYF; cdr3_nt: TGCGCCAGCAGCGAGAGCGGGAGAGGCCAAGAGACCCAGTACTTC
j_call: TRBJ2-3; cdr3_length: 16; d_call: TRBD2; clone_size: -; v_call: TRBV12-5; cdr3_aa: CASGLIRLAEPDTQYF; cdr3_nt: TGTGCTAGTGGTTTGATTCGACTAGCGGAGCCAGATACGCAGTATTTT
j_call: TRBJ2-5; cdr3_length: 17; d_call: TRBD2; clone_size: -; v_call: TRBV7-6; cdr3_aa: CASRRLAGGHYQETQYF; cdr3_nt: TGTGCCAGCAGACGACTAGCGGGGGGGCACTACCAAGAGACCCAGTACTTC
j_call: TRBJ2-7; cdr3_length: 13; d_call: -; clone_size: -; v_call: TRBV6-1; cdr3_aa: CASSEAGNDEQYF; cdr3_nt: TGTGCCAGCAGTGAGGCAGGGAACGACGAGCAGTACTTC
j_call: TRBJ1-1; cdr3_length: 17; d_call: TRBD1; clone_size: -; v_call: TRBV18; cdr3_aa: CASSPRPSGGRNTEAFF; cdr3_nt: TGTGCCAGCTCACCACGACCGTCAGGGGGCCGGAACACTGAAGCTTTCTTT
j_call: TRBJ2-2; cdr3_length: 15; d_call: -; clone_size: -; v_call: TRBV18; cdr3_aa: CASSQSAANTGELFF; cdr3_nt: TGTGCCAGCTCCCAATCAGCGGCGAACACCGGGGAGCTGTTTTTT
j_call: TRBJ2-3; cdr3_length: 14; d_call: -; clone_size: once; v_call: TRBV6-5; cdr3_aa: CASSYLGVTDTQYF; cdr3_nt: TGTGCCAGCAGTTACTTGGGCGTCACAGATACGCAGTATTTT
j_call: TRBJ1-2; cdr3_length: 13; d_call: -; clone_size: -; v_call: TRBV6-1; cdr3_aa: CASSEAYFSGYTF; cdr3_nt: TGTGCCAGCAGTGAAGCGTATTTCTCTGGCTACACCTTC
j_call: TRBJ1-1; cdr3_length: 14; d_call: -; clone_size: -; v_call: TRBV27; cdr3_aa: CASSRVGRGTEAFF; cdr3_nt: TGTGCCAGCAGTCGCGTCGGCCGCGGCACTGAAGCTTTCTTT
j_call: TRBJ1-2; cdr3_length: 14; d_call: -; clone_size: -; v_call: TRBV6-5; cdr3_aa: CASSSRPRAYGYTF; cdr3_nt: TGTGCCAGCAGCTCCAGGCCCAGAGCTTATGGCTACACCTTC
j_call: TRBJ2-7; cdr3_length: 16; d_call: -; clone_size: -; v_call: TRBV5-8; cdr3_aa: CASRPRGRGAMVEQYF; cdr3_nt: TGTGCCAGCAGGCCGAGGGGGAGGGGAGCTATGGTCGAGCAGTACTTC
j_call: TRBJ2-7; cdr3_length: 15; d_call: -; clone_size: -; v_call: TRBV11-3; cdr3_aa: CASSSLTGPLHEQYF; cdr3_nt: TGTGCCAGCAGCTCTTTGACAGGACCCCTCCATGAGCAGTACTTC
j_call: TRBJ2-7; cdr3_length: 14; d_call: TRBD1; clone_size: -; v_call: TRBV9; cdr3_aa: CASSADRGSHEQYF; cdr3_nt: TGTGCCAGCAGCGCGGACAGGGGTTCCCACGAGCAGTACTTC
j_call: TRBJ1-4; cdr3_length: 16; d_call: TRBD1; clone_size: few; v_call: TRBV15; cdr3_aa: CATSRDSDRRSEKLFF; cdr3_nt: TGTGCCACCAGCAGAGATTCGGACAGGCGGAGTGAAAAACTGTTTTTT